This is a list of T cell receptor beta chains from one sample in a study of sequential checkpoint blockade in melanoma. The data were produced by immunoSEQ multiplex PCR, yet TCRdb's version contains in-frame clones alone and is incomplete. The data contain fewer than 10,000 clones, 90% of them singletons. Specimen: CD8+ T cells sorted from blood (inferred from file names), collected from a patient given nivolumab and ipilimumab in sequence. The receptors were gathered from a human donor with melanoma. The CDR3 runs from the conserved cysteine through the conserved F or W. D genes are given only for firm matches. Some rows mark clone size as missing; the rest say once, few, many or name a class of expanded clone.

abundance	v_gene	d_gene	j_gene	CDR3aa	CDR3nt
-	TRBV9	-	TRBJ1-1	CASSPTEAEAFF	TGTGCCAGCAGCCCGACAGAAGCTGAAGCTTTCTTT
-	TRBV28	-	TRBJ1-1	CASSLLTGLNTEAFF	TGTGCCAGCAGTTTACTTACAGGACTGAACACTGAAGCTTTCTTT
-	TRBV7-9	TRBD1	TRBJ2-7	CASSLARDRTYEQYF	TGTGCCAGCAGCTTAGCTCGGGACAGAACCTACGAGCAGTACTTC
-	TRBV5-1	-	TRBJ1-1	CASSFSRGNTEAFF	TGCGCCAGCAGCTTTAGCAGGGGGAACACTGAAGCTTTCTTT
-	TRBV27	TRBD1	TRBJ1-2	CASRWTGGSYYGYTF	TGTGCCAGCAGGTGGACAGGGGGCTCGTACTATGGCTACACCTTC
-	TRBV7-9	TRBD2	TRBJ2-7	CASSLSSILAGVQSYEQYF	TGTGCCAGCAGCTTAAGTAGTATCCTAGCGGGAGTCCAATCCTACGAGCAGTACTTC
-	TRBV6-5	-	TRBJ1-3	CASSPVGRDTIYF	TGTGCCAGCAGCCCTGTTGGCAGGGACACCATATATTTT
few	TRBV30	TRBD1	TRBJ2-7	CAWSMGQGSYEQYF	TGTGCCTGGAGTATGGGACAGGGGAGTTACGAGCAGTACTTC
-	TRBV30	TRBD1	TRBJ1-1	CAWSAGQGMNTEAFF	TGTGCCTGGAGTGCGGGACAGGGAATGAACACTGAAGCTTTCTTT
once	TRBV28	TRBD1	TRBJ2-7	CASSPRRTGIYEQYF	TGTGCCAGCAGCCCTCGAAGGACAGGGATCTACGAGCAGTACTTC
-	TRBV9	TRBD1	TRBJ2-7	CASSDETGANEQYF	TGTGCCAGCAGCGATGAGACAGGGGCTAATGAGCAGTACTTC
-	TRBV7-6	TRBD1	TRBJ2-7	CASSSRGLENEQYF	TGTGCCAGCAGCTCGAGGGGGCTGGAGAACGAGCAGTACTTC
-	TRBV9	-	TRBJ1-1	CASSTTEGMTEAFF	TGTGCCAGCAGTACGACGGAGGGAATGACTGAAGCTTTCTTT
-	TRBV9	-	TRBJ2-1	CASSSGGLPSDEQFF	TGTGCCAGCAGCTCAGGGGGACTCCCCTCCGATGAGCAGTTCTTC
-	TRBV29-1	-	TRBJ1-2	CSVEDRYYGYTF	TGCAGCGTTGAAGACAGGTACTATGGCTACACCTTC
-	TRBV5-6	TRBD1	TRBJ2-7	CASSQRDSSHEQYF	TGTGCCAGCAGCCAAAGGGACAGTAGCCACGAGCAGTACTTC
-	TRBV7-9	-	TRBJ1-1	CASSSGQEAFF	TGTGCCAGCAGCTCCGGACAGGAAGCTTTCTTT
large	TRBV6-5	-	TRBJ1-4	CASSYTGVVGKLFF	TGTGCCAGCAGTTACACGGGGGTCGTAGGAAAACTGTTTTTT
-	TRBV5-4	-	TRBJ1-1	CASSLGAGWTEAFF	TGTGCCAGCAGCTTGGGAGCGGGTTGGACTGAAGCTTTCTTT
-	TRBV11-2	-	TRBJ1-2	CASSLMSFPYGYTF	TGTGCCAGCAGCTTAATGTCCTTCCCCTATGGCTACACCTTC
-	TRBV13	-	TRBJ1-4	CASSSFGGVGEKLFF	TGTGCCAGCAGCTCCTTCGGAGGGGTCGGTGAAAAACTGTTTTTT